This TCR beta chain was sequenced in a study of T cell repertoires in cytomegalovirus infection. Study details: Through public TCR beta signatures, both CMV infection and matching HLA type were indicated. Findings and caveats of the study: Based on cumulative public TCR beta family frequency, carriers of CMV plus the relevant HLA were identified. Across the ex vivo response, the dominant clonotypes were HLA-C-restricted CMV-specific TCR beta clonotypes.

As regards this clonotype: What it binds is not known.

Losses at the gene ends were 0 bases for V and 0 bases for J; bases not matched to a gene: 12. The CDR3 has 21 residues. The germline V gene has CDR1 SGHTA and CDR2 FQGNSA. TCRdb re-analysed the reads in MiXCR, keeping a single row per CDR3 protein. The sample holds roughly 300,000 distinct CDR3 sequences; around 9.5% are singletons and the top ten take 3.5% to 4.5%. The clonotype was recovered from a human donor in good health (CMV status not recorded). Some clones in this sample may be carry-over from other donors' samples. The sequencing input was PBMCs. The chain links TRBV7-2 to TRBJ2-6, with 9 bases matching TRBD1. The CDR3 DNA sequence: TGTGCCAGCAGCTTAGCGATCGGACAGGGGCTTCGTTACTCTGGGGCCAACGTCCTGACTTTC. It codes for CASSLAIGQGLRYSGANVLTF.